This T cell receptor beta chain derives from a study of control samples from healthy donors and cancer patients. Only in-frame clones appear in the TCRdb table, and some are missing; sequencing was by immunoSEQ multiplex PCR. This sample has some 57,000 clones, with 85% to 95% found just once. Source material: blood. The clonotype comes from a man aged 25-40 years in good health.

Here the CDR3 reads CAWSGGGSNQPQHF. CDR3 bases: TGTGCCTGGAGTGGTGGCGGGAGCAATCAGCCCCAGCATTTT. This sequence joins TRBV30 and TRBJ1-5; D gene ambiguous. Trimming pared 1 base from V and 1 base from J, leaving 8 bases between. The CDR3 runs 14 residues. Germline CDR1 GTSNPN, CDR2 SVGIG (reference sequence).